Following are 27 T cell receptor beta chains from one sample sequenced in a study of CD8 T cells in Susac syndrome. A quantity of roughly 0.5 to 1 ug RNA underwent reverse transcription using random hexamers. TCRdb processed the immunoSEQ multiplex PCR reads anew with MiXCR; each CDR3 protein has one entry. The table includes about 130,000 distinct CDR3 sequences, about 96% detected once. The sample consisted of CD4+ T cells from PBMCs. All receptors derive from a human donor in good health.

This clonotype was seen a handful of times. This chain joins TRBV2 and TRBJ2-6; D is unclear. Germline CDR1 is SNHLY and CDR2 is FYNNEI. This CDR3 is built from 13 residues. Trimming removed 0 bases at V and 3 bases at J, with 0 bases between. The CDR3 DNA follows: TGTGCCAGCAGTGAAGCTGGGGCCAACGTCCTGACTTTC. It is translated as CASSEAGANVLTF.

V and J are TRBV6-1 and TRBJ2-7; D is tentatively TRBD1 or TRBD2 (5 bases each). Trimming pared 5 bases from V and 2 bases from J, leaving 13 bases between. The CDR3 consists of 14 residues. Germline values: CDR1 MNHNS, CDR2 SASEGT. The CDR3 sequence is CASSNRDGAYEQYF. DNA for the CDR3: TGTGCCAGCAGTAACCGGGACGGAGCCTACGAGCAGTACTTC.

The chain combines TRBV12-3 or TRBV12-4 with TRBJ2-3; D is possibly TRBD1 (6 bases). V was shortened by 6 bases and J by 4 bases, with 17 bases between the two germline ends. This CDR3 has 15 amino acids. CDR3 sequence reads: CASSPGDMLSDTQYF. CDR3 nucleotide sequence: TGTGCCAGCAGCCCCGGGGACATGCTTTCAGATACGCAGTATTTT.

V usage is TRBV19 and J usage is TRBJ2-7; 7 bases map to TRBD1. Germline-derived CDR1 and CDR2 are LNHDA and SQIVND (reference sequence). The V gene end was trimmed by 5 bases and the J gene end by 1 base; junction bases not matched to a gene: 8. The CDR3 has 15 amino acids. The CDR3 spells CASSPQGTPSYEQYF. The CDR3 nucleotides read TGTGCCAGTAGTCCACAGGGGACCCCATCCTACGAGCAGTACTTC.

The chain joins TRBV20-1 to TRBJ1-1; no reliable D call. The CDR3 totals 12 residues. Germline CDR1 is DFQATT and CDR2 is SNEGSKA (reference sequence). V was trimmed by 3 bases and J by 2 bases, leaving 7 bases between them. This CDR3 is CSASPANTEAFF. The CDR3 region has the DNA TGCAGTGCTAGTCCAGCTAACACTGAAGCTTTCTTT.

The J gene is TRBJ2-2, the V gene TRBV1. TRBV1 is a pseudogene. The CDR3 is 14 amino acids. The CDR3, as DNA: TGCACCAGCAGCCATGTAGATTTGACCGGGGAGCTGTTTTTT. This translates into CTSSHVDLTGELFF.

This clonotype was picked up one time. The chain recombines TRBV5-4 with TRBJ2-1; a possible D gene is TRBD2 (6 bases). V was shortened by 3 bases and J by 6 bases, with 13 bases between the two germline ends. Looked up from germline, CDR1 is SGHNT and CDR2 is YYREEE (reference sequence). The CDR3 loop spans 14 amino acids. For the CDR3, the DNA is TGTGCCAGCAGCTCCCGACTAGGGACCAATGAGCAGTTCTTC. Translating it yields CASSSRLGTNEQFF.

The rearrangement joins TRBV7-9 to TRBJ2-1; 7 nucleotides match TRBD2. Germline CDR1 reads SEHNR; CDR2 reads FQNEAQ (reference sequence). Losses at the gene ends were 6 bases for V and 6 bases for J; bases not matched to a gene: 11. The CDR3 is made up of 15 amino acids. The CDR3 DNA reads TGTGCCAGCAGACTAGGGACCTCGGGGGGCAATGAGCAGTTCTTC. This codes for CASRLGTSGGNEQFF.

This sequence joins TRBV28 and TRBJ2-4, with 8 positions matching TRBD1. The CDR3 loop spans 13 amino acids. Germline loops: CDR1 MDHEN, CDR2 SYDVKM. Unmatched junction bases numbered 3, after V lost 6 bases and J lost 5 bases. The CDR3 is CASRGTGQNIQYF. Written as DNA, the CDR3 is TGTGCCAGCAGAGGGACAGGTCAAAACATTCAGTACTTC.

CDR3 sequence: CSLRTGVNTEAFF. In DNA form, the CDR3 reads TGCAGCCTCCGGACAGGGGTAAACACTGAAGCTTTCTTT. The chain couples TRBV29-1 to TRBJ1-1; 9 bases are a match to TRBD1. The CDR3 extends over 13 amino acids. Per germline, CDR1 SQVTM and CDR2 ANQGSEA. V was pared by 8 bases and J by 2 bases, with 6 bases of the junction left unmatched.

The J gene is TRBJ2-3, the V gene TRBV18; D call uncertain. V lost 1 base and J lost 0, with 8 bases in between. The V gene's germline CDR1 is KGHSH and CDR2 LQKENI. The CDR3 covers 15 residues. CDR3 protein: CASSPLQASTDTQYF. The CDR3 DNA reads as TGTGCCAGCTCACCACTTCAGGCTAGCACAGATACGCAGTATTTT.

As DNA, the CDR3 is TGCAGTGCTAGAGCTGGCAGCAAGGGAAACACCATATATTTT. It yields the protein CSARAGSKGNTIYF. V gene TRBV20-1 combines with J gene TRBJ1-3; D ambiguous. The CDR3 covers 14 residues. Germline CDR1 reads DFQATT; CDR2 reads SNEGSKA (reference sequence). V was clipped by 1 base and J by 4 bases, with 11 bases between them.

This chain links TRBV6-5 with TRBJ2-5, with D tentatively TRBD1 (6 bases). CDR1 and CDR2 (germline): MNHEY, SVGAGI. Trimming stripped 1 base from V and 4 bases from J, with 22 bases between. The CDR3 totals 18 residues. The CDR3 DNA follows: TGTGCCAGCAGTTACTTAGGACAGCAACTCCTACGGTTAGAGACCCAGTACTTC. This codes for CASSYLGQQLLRLETQYF.

CDR3 sequence: CASSSTGGFLYEQYF. DNA of the CDR3: TGTGCCAGCAGCTCAACAGGGGGGTTTCTCTACGAGCAGTACTTC. The V and J genes are TRBV7-9 and TRBJ2-7; 8 positions agree with TRBD1. Germline CDR1 is SEHNR and CDR2 is FQNEAQ (reference sequence). The CDR3 covers 15 residues. V lost 4 bases, J lost 3 bases, and 8 bases stayed unmatched. Supplemented by reference TRBV7-9 and TRBJ2-7, the full variable domain reads DTGVSQNPRHKITKRGQNVTFRCDPISEHNRLYWYRQTLGQGPEFLTYFQNEAQLEKSRLLSDRFSAERPKGSFSTLEIQRTEQGDSAMYLCASSSTGGFLYEQYFGPGTRLTVT.

The genes are TRBV29-1 and TRBJ2-1; 9 nucleotides agree with TRBD2. CDR3 length equals 17 residues. V gave up 1 base and J gave up 4 bases; unmatched junction bases: 11. CDR1 is SQVTM and CDR2 is ANQGSEA in the germline V gene. CDR3: CSVEALHLAGFYNEQFF. In nucleotides, the CDR3 is TGCAGCGTTGAAGCCCTTCACCTAGCGGGATTTTACAATGAGCAGTTCTTC.

The rearrangement links TRBV29-1 to TRBJ2-5; maybe TRBD1 (5 bases). The V gene's germline CDR1 is SQVTM and CDR2 ANQGSEA. V lost 3 bases and J 2 bases, leaving 7 bases between the germline ends. This CDR3 has 12 amino acids. The CDR3 protein is CSVDREQETQYF. Written as DNA, the CDR3 is TGCAGCGTTGACAGGGAACAAGAGACCCAGTACTTC.

This clonotype has only one observation. The chain joins TRBV5-1 to TRBJ2-7; no clear D gene. Trimming took 4 bases from V and 5 from J, leaving 10 bases between them. The germline V gene encodes CDR1 SGHRS and CDR2 YFSETQ. This CDR3 spans 12 amino acids. In nucleotides, the CDR3 is TGCGCCAGCAGCCTGTCTGGACACGAGCAGTACTTC. It is translated as CASSLSGHEQYF.

This rearrangement joins TRBV5-1 to TRBJ2-1; 10 bases map to TRBD2. Trimming removed 1 base from V and 10 bases from J; junction bases left unmatched: 5. This CDR3 contains 14 residues. Germline CDR1 and CDR2: SGHRS and YFSETQ. CDR3 bases: TGCGCCAGCAGCTTGCTAGCGGGAGCTCGGGAGCAGTTCTTC. Its translation is CASSLLAGAREQFF.

The V call is TRBV27, the J call TRBJ2-1; 10 bases agree with TRBD2. The ends lost 4 bases at V and 10 bases at J; junction bases unmatched: 13. The CDR3 covers 16 residues. The germline gives CDR1 MNHEY, CDR2 SMNVEV (reference sequence). The CDR3 loop reads CASSSLPSGRAWEQFF. The CDR3 nucleotides read TGTGCCAGCAGTTCCCTCCCCAGCGGGAGGGCCTGGGAGCAGTTCTTC.

This chain connects TRBV6-5 to TRBJ2-1; possible D gene TRBD2, 6 bases. V gave up 8 bases and J gave up 2 bases, with 13 bases separating them. The CDR3 totals 14 residues. The germline CDR1 and CDR2 sequences are MNHEY and SVGAGI. The CDR3 sequence: CASGGGLPYNEQFF. CDR3 nucleotide sequence: TGTGCCAGCGGGGGAGGCCTTCCCTACAATGAGCAGTTCTTC.

V usage is TRBV5-1 and J usage is TRBJ2-1; D possibly corresponds to TRBD2 (5 bases). The CDR3 covers 13 residues. CDR1 is SGHRS, CDR2 YFSETQ, per germline. With 7 bases removed from V and 9 bases from J, the gap between germline ends came to 17 bases. The CDR3 coding sequence is TGCGCCAGCTGCCTGGTAGGCGCGGGTGAGCAGTTCTTC. Translating it yields CASCLVGAGEQFF.

In this sample, this clonotype turned up a few times. The chain employs TRBV20-1 and TRBJ1-2, with 7 bases identical to TRBD1. V dropped 6 bases and J dropped 5; count of bases not matched to a gene: 9. This CDR3 has 13 residues. Germline V CDR1 and CDR2: DFQATT, SNEGSKA (reference sequence). CDR3 loop: CSALIQGRYGYTF. The CDR3 nucleotides read TGCAGTGCCTTGATACAGGGGAGGTATGGCTACACCTTC.

This chain links TRBV6-1 with TRBJ2-2; 14 nucleotides agree with TRBD2. The V gene end was trimmed by 5 bases and the J gene end by 2 bases; junction bases not matched to a gene: 4. The germline CDR1 and CDR2 sequences are MNHNS and SASEGT. The CDR3 loop spans 17 amino acids. The CDR3 region has the DNA TGTGCCAGCAGTAGGGGACTAGCGGGAGATAACACCGGGGAGCTGTTTTTT. Its translation: CASSRGLAGDNTGELFF.

V is TRBV12-3 or TRBV12-4 and J is TRBJ2-5; 7 bases map to TRBD1. The length of the CDR3 is 14 residues. Trimming at V came to 5 bases and at J to 3 bases, leaving 6 bases not matched to a gene. The CDR3: CASSIDRVEETQYF. CDR3 bases: TGTGCCAGCAGTATCGACAGGGTCGAAGAGACCCAGTACTTC.

V gene TRBV5-1 combines with J gene TRBJ2-4; 15 bases match TRBD2. V trimming: 4 bases; J trimming: 6 bases; junction bases outside the gene matches: 5. The CDR3 is 16 amino acids. The germline V gene has CDR1 SGHRS and CDR2 YFSETQ. The CDR3 region has the DNA TGCGCCAGCAGCCCCGGGACTAGCGGGAGGTCAAACATTCAGTACTTC. It codes for CASSPGTSGRSNIQYF. Full variable domain (remainder filled in from reference TRBV5-1 and TRBJ2-4): KAGVTQTPRYLIKTRGQQVTLSCSPISGHRSVSWYQQTPGQGLQFLFEYFSETQRNKGNFPGRFSGRQFSNSRSEMNVSTLELGDSALYLCASSPGTSGRSNIQYFGAGTRLSVL.

This chain's CDR3 is CSANLGGVYGYTF. In DNA form, the CDR3 reads TGCAGCGCCAACTTAGGGGGGGTTTATGGCTACACCTTC. The chain recombines TRBV29-1 with TRBJ1-2; perhaps TRBD1 as D (6 bases). Trimming left V 7 bases short and J 5 bases short, with 17 bases between. The CDR3 spans 13 residues. Germline CDR1 SQVTM, CDR2 ANQGSEA.

V usage is TRBV12-3 or TRBV12-4 and J usage is TRBJ1-5; D is possibly TRBD1 (5 bases). V lost 6 bases, J lost 8 bases, and 11 bases lay in between. The CDR3 has 12 amino acids. CDR3 sequence: CASSRQPEPQHF. CDR3 coding DNA: TGTGCCAGCAGCAGACAGCCCGAGCCCCAGCATTTT.